This entry lists 8 T cell receptor beta chains sequenced from one sample in a study of prognosis after radiotherapy for stage I lung cancer. Multiplex PCR, run in two rounds, amplified TCR beta CDR3 from genomic DNA. The authors ran first-round PCR with primers specific to each TRBV and TRBJ gene. TCRdb re-called the multiplex PCR reads with MiXCR, one entry per CDR3 protein. The sample includes roughly 15,000 distinct CDR3 sequences, approximately 15% of them seen just once. The source material was PBMCs, sampled before or after stereotactic body radiation therapy (not recorded which). The source of these receptors is a donor over 45 with non-small cell lung cancer.

In its sample, this clonotype is medium-sized. This chain uses TRBV5-6 with TRBJ1-6; TRBD1 matches at 7 bases. CDR1 and CDR2 (germline): SGHDT, YYEEEE. The CDR3 is made up of 17 amino acids. Trimming cost V 4 bases and J 4 bases; bases outside gene matches: 11. The DNA of the CDR3 is TGTGCCAGCAGCATCGGGACAGTCGCCCTATATAATTCACCCCTCCACTTT. Its protein is CASSIGTVALYNSPLHF.

This clonotype has at least ten counts. The V gene is TRBV6-5, the J gene TRBJ2-1; maybe TRBD2 (5 bases). The germline V and J ends were trimmed by 2 bases and 8 bases, with 16 bases remaining between them. The CDR3 has 15 amino acids. Germline lookup yields CDR1 MNHEY and CDR2 SVGAGI. This CDR3 is CASSYLYSAGDEQFF. In nucleotides, the CDR3 is TGTGCCAGCAGTTACCTCTATTCGGCCGGGGATGAGCAGTTCTTC.

At least ten counts were recorded for this clonotype. The V and J genes are TRBV5-4 and TRBJ2-2; no clear D. Per germline, CDR1 SGHNT and CDR2 YYREEE (reference sequence). Trimming removed 2 bases at V and 2 bases at J, with 19 bases between. The CDR3 is made up of 18 amino acids. CDR3 loop: CASSLVGIWQTNTGELFF. DNA for the CDR3: TGTGCCAGCAGCTTAGTTGGGATTTGGCAGACTAACACCGGGGAGCTGTTTTTT.

By share of the sample, this clonotype is medium-sized (0.01 to 0.1%). The rearrangement joins TRBV11-1 to TRBJ2-5, with 7 bases fitting TRBD1. V gave up 2 bases and J gave up 5 bases; unmatched junction bases: 5. This CDR3 spans 14 amino acids. Per the germline V gene, CDR1 is SGHAT and CDR2 is FQDESV (reference sequence). CDR3 loop: CASSLIGGKETQYF. The DNA of the CDR3 is TGTGCCAGCAGCTTAATAGGGGGCAAGGAGACCCAGTACTTC.

Worth noting for this clonotype: This is likely an artifact of a read error, given a far larger clone one base away. The chain carries TRBV6-1 and TRBJ2-5; 11 bases are a match to TRBD2. Germline CDR1 is MNHNS and CDR2 is SASEGT. J was trimmed by 11 bases and V by 8 bases; bases with no gene match: 25. This CDR3 has 18 amino acids. This CDR3 is CASSMGVSLAGAYNEQYF. For the CDR3, the DNA is TGTGCCAGCTCAATGGGGGTATCACTAGCGGGAGCTTACAATGAGCAGTACTTC.

This clonotype was found many times. The J gene is TRBJ2-2, the V gene TRBV20-1; D gene uncertain. CDR3 size: 11 residues. The germline gives CDR1 DFQATT, CDR2 SNEGSKA (reference sequence). CDR3 nucleotide sequence: TGCAGGGGCCCAGCTGCTGGGGAGCTGTTTTTT. Translating gives CRGPAAGELFF.

This clonotype showed up many times. The CDR3 spells CASTGTLETQYF. Written as DNA, the CDR3 is TGTGCCAGCACCGGGACACTAGAGACCCAGTACTTC. The chain recombines TRBV28 with TRBJ2-5; D might be TRBD1 (6 bases). Germline V gene lookup returns CDR1 MDHEN and CDR2 SYDVKM. The germline V and J ends were trimmed by 7 bases and 4 bases, with 10 bases remaining between them. This CDR3 is built from 12 residues.

This clonotype was observed at least ten times. This sequence joins TRBV29-1 and TRBJ2-7; TRBD2 is a possible D gene (5 bases). V was pared by 3 bases and J by 7 bases, with 10 bases between. This CDR3 has 11 amino acids. Germline assignment: CDR1 SQVTM and CDR2 ANQGSEA. The CDR3 sequence: CSVERVGEQYF. As DNA, the CDR3 is TGCAGCGTTGAGAGGGTGGGGGAGCAGTACTTC.